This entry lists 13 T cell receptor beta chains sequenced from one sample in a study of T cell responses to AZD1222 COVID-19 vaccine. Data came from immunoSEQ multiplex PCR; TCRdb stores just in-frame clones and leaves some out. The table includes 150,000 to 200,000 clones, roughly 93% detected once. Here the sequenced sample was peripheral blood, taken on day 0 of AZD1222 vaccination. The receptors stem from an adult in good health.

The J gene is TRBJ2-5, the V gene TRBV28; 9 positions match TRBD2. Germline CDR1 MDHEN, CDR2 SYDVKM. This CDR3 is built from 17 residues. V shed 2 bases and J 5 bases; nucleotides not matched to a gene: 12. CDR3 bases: TGTGCCAGCAGTTTAACCCACGCGGGGGGGCCATGGGAGACCCAGTACTTC. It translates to CASSLTHAGGPWETQYF. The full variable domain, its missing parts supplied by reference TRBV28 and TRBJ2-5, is DVKVTQSSRYLVKRTGEKVFLECVQDMDHENMFWYRQDPGLGLRLIYFSYDVKMKEKGDIPEGYSVSREKKERFSLILESASTNQTSMYLCASSLTHAGGPWETQYFGPGTRLLVL.

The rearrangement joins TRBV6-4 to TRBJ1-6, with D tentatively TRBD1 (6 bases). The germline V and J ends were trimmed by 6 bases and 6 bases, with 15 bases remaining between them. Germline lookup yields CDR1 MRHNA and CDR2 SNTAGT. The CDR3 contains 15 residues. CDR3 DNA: TGTGCCAGCAGCTCACGAGGGGGAGTTAATTCACCCCTCCACTTT. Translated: CASSSRGGVNSPLHF.

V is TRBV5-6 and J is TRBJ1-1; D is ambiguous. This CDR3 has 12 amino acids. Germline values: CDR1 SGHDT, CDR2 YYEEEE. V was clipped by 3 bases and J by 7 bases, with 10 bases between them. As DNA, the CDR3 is TGTGCCAGCAGCTCCTCGGGTGGTGAAGCTTTCTTT. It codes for CASSSSGGEAFF.

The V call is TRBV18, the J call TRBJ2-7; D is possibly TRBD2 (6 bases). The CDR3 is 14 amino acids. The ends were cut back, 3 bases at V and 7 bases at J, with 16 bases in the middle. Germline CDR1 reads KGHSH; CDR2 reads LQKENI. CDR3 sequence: CASSPMGTGEEQYF. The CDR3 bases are TGTGCCAGCTCACCTATGGGGACGGGGGAAGAGCAGTACTTC.

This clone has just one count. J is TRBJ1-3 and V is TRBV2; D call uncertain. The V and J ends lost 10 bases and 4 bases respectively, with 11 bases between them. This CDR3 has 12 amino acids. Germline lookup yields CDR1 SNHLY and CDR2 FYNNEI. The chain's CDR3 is CATGILGNTIYF. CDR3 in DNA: TGTGCCACTGGGATACTAGGAAACACCATATATTTT. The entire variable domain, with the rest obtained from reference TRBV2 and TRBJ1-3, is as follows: EPEVTQTPSHQVTQMGQEVILRCVPISNHLYFYWYRQILGQKVEFLVSFYNNEISEKSEIFDDQFSVERPDGSNFTLKIRSTKLEDSAMYFCATGILGNTIYFGEGSWLTVV.

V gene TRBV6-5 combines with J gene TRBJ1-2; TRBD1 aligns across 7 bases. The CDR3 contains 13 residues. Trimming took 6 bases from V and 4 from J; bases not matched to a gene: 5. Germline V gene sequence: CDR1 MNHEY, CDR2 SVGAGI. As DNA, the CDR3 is TGTGCCAGCAGAGGCCGGGACAGCTATGGCTACACCTTC. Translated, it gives CASRGRDSYGYTF.

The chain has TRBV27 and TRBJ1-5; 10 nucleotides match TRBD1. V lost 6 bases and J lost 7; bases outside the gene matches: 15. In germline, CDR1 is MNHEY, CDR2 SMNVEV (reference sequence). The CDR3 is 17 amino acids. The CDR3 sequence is CASSRRSLDRGVQPQHF. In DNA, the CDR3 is TGTGCCAGCAGCCGCCGGTCATTGGACAGGGGGGTCCAGCCCCAGCATTTT.

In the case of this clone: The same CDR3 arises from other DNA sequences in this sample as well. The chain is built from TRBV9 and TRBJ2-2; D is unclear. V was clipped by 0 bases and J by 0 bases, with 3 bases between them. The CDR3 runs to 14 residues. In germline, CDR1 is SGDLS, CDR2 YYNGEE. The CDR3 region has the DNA TGTGCCAGCAGCGTAGTATCGAACACCGGGGAGCTGTTTTTT. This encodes CASSVVSNTGELFF.

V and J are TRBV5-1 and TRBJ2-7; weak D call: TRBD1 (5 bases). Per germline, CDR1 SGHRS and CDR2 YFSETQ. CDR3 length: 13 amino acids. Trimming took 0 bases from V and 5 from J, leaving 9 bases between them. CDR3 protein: CASSLAGAHEQYF. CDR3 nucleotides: TGCGCCAGCAGCTTGGCTGGGGCCCACGAGCAGTACTTC.

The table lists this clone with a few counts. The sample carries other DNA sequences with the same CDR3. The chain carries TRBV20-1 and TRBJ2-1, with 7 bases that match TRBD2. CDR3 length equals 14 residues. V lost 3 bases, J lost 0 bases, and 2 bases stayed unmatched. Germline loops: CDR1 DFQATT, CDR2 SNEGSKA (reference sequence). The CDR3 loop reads CSASRGGSYNEQFF. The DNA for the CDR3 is TGCAGTGCTAGTCGCGGGGGCTCCTACAATGAGCAGTTCTTC.

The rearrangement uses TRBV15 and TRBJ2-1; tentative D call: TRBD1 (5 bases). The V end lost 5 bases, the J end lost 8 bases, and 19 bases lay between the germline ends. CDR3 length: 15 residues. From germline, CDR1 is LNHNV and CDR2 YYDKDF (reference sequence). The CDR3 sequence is CATSAGHEVIDEQFF. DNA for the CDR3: TGTGCCACCAGCGCTGGACACGAGGTAATCGATGAGCAGTTCTTC. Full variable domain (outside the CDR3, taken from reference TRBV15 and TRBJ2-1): DAMVIQNPRYQVTQFGKPVTLSCSQTLNHNVMYWYQQKSSQAPKLLFHYYDKDFNNEADTPDNFQSRRPNTSFCFLDIRSPGLGDTAMYLCATSAGHEVIDEQFFGPGTRLTVL.

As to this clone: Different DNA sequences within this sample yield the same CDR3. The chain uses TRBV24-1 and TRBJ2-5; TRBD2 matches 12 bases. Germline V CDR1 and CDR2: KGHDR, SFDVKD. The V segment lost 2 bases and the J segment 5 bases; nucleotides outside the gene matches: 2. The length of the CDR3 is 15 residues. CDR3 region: CATSDSGTSGETQYF. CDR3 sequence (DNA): TGTGCCACCAGTGATTCCGGGACTAGCGGGGAGACCCAGTACTTC.

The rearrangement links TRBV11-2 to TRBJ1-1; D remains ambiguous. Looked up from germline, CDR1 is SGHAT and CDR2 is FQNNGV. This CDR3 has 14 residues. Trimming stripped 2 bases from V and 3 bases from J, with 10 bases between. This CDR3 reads CASSLLGTDTEAFF. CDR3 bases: TGTGCCAGCAGCTTACTCGGTACGGACACTGAAGCTTTCTTT. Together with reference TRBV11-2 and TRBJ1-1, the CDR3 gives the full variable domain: EAGVAQSPRYKIIEKRQSVAFWCNPISGHATLYWYQQILGQGPKLLIQFQNNGVVDDSQLPKDRFSAERLKGVDSTLKIQPAKLEDSAVYLCASSLLGTDTEAFFGQGTRLTVV.